This T cell receptor (beta chain) was profiled in a study of CD8 T cells in Susac syndrome. It was with random hexamers that 0.5 to 1 ug RNA was reverse transcribed. From the immunoSEQ multiplex PCR reads, TCRdb called clonotypes with MiXCR, one entry per CDR3 protein. The sample holds fewer than 80,000 distinct CDR3 sequences, roughly 95% seen once. V lost 4 bases, J lost 0 bases, and 8 bases stayed unmatched. The CDR3 sequence is 18 residues long. Looked up from germline, CDR1 is SGDLS and CDR2 is YYNGEE. The V gene is TRBV9, the J gene TRBJ2-5, with 14 positions matching TRBD2. The receptor's source is a human donor with Susac syndrome. The sequenced sample consisted of CD8+ T cells from PBMCs. The CDR3 sequence: CASSRGTSGGRYQETQYF. The CDR3 coding sequence is TGTGCCAGCAGCCGAGGGACTAGCGGGGGTCGGTACCAAGAGACCCAGTACTTC.